The subject of this entry is one T cell receptor beta chain. Its antigen is still unknown. These data belong to a study of cytomegalovirus exposure and HLA in healthy donors. In the study overall: Samples from HLA-typed donors yielded approximately 80 million unique TCRs in an early data release.

Study-wide results and limits: A later analysis reportedly identified an Asian-associated ancestry cluster as carrying fewer N-insertions than the 666-donor mean.

The CDR3 contains 17 residues. After removal of 2 bases from V and 0 bases from J, the junction contained 6 bases not matched to a gene. Germline-derived CDR1 and CDR2 are SGHRS and YFSETQ. The PCR contained 60 Vbeta and 13 Jbeta primers. Sequenced by immunoSEQ multiplex PCR; TCRdb stores in-frame clones only, minus some. The table includes about 130,000 clones, approximately 85% detected once. The rearrangement joins TRBV5-1 to TRBJ2-3, with 10 bases aligning to TRBD2. The clonotype comes from a woman aged 25-40 years in good health and CMV-seropositive. The sequenced sample was PBMCs. CDR3 nucleotide sequence: TGCGCCAGCAGCTTTGGCTTAGCGGGGGGAAGCACAGATACGCAGTATTTT. It encodes CASSFGLAGGSTDTQYF.